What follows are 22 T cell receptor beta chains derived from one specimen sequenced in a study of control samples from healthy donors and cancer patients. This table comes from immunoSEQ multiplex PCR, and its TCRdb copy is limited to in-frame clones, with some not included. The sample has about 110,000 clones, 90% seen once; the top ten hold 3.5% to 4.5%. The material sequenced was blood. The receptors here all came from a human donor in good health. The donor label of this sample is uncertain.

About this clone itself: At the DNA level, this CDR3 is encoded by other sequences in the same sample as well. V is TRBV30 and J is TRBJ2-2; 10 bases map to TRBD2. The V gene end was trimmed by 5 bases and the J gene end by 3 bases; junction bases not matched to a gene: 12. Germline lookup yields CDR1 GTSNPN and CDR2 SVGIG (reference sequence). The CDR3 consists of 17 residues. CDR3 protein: CAWRGERGGVYTGELFF. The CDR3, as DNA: TGTGCCTGGCGTGGGGAGCGGGGGGGCGTGTACACCGGGGAGCTGTTTTTT. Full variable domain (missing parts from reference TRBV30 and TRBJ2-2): SQTIHQWPATLVQPVGSPLSLECTVEGTSNPNLYWYRQAAGRGLQLLFYSVGIGQISSEVPQNLSASRPQDRQFILSSKKLLLSDSGFYLCAWRGERGGVYTGELFFGEGSRLTVL.

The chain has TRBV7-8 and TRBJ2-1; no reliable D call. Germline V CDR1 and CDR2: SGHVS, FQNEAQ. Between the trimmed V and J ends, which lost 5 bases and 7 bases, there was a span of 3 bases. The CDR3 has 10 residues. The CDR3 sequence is CASSRNEQFF. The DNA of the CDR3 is TGTGCCAGCAGCCGAAATGAGCAGTTCTTC.

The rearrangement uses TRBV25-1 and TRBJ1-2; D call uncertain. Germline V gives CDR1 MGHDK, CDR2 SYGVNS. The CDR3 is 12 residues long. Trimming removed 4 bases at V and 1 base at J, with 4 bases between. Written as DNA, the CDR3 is TGTGCCAGCAGTGGAAGTAACTATGGCTACACCTTC. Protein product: CASSGSNYGYTF.

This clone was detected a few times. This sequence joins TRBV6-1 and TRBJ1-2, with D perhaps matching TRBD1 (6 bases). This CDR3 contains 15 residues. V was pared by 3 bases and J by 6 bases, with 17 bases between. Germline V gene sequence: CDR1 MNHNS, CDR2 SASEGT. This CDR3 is CASSEGRGQLHGYTF. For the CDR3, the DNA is TGTGCCAGCAGTGAGGGTAGAGGACAGCTTCATGGCTACACCTTC.

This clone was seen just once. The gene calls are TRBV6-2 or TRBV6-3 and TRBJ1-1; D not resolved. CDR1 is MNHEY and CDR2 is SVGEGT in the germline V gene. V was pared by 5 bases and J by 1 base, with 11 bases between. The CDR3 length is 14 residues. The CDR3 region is CASSLSSRNTEAFF. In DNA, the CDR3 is TGTGCCAGCAGTCTCTCGTCCAGGAACACTGAAGCTTTCTTT.

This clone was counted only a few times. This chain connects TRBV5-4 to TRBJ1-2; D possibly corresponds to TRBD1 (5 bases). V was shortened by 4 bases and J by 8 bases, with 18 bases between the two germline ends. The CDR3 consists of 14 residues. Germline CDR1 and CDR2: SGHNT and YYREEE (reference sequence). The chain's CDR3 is CASSPQTGPRGYTF. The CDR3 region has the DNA TGTGCCAGCAGCCCTCAAACAGGACCAAGGGGCTACACCTTC.

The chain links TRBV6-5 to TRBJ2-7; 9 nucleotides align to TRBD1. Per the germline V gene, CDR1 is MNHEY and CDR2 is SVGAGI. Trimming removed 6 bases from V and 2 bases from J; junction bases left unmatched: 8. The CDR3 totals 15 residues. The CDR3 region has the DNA TGTGCCAGCAGAATCCCGGGACAGGGAACCTACGAGCAGTACTTC. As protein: CASRIPGQGTYEQYF.

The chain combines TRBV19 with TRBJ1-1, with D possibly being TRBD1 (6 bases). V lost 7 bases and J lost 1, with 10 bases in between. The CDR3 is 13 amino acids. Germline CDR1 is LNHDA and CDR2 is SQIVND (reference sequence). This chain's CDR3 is CASTGQRNTEAFF. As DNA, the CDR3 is TGTGCCAGTACCGGACAGAGGAACACTGAAGCTTTCTTT.

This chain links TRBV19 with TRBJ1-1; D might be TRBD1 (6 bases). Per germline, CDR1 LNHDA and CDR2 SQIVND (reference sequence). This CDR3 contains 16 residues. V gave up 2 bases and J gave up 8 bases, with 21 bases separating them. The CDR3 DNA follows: TGTGCCAGTAGTATATCTGGGGGCAGCAAAGGAAGAGAAGCTTTCTTT. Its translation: CASSISGGSKGREAFF.

In DNA form, the CDR3 reads TGCGCCAGCAGCCGGGAAGGATCGGCGGGTATCACTGAAGCTTTCTTT. Its translation: CASSREGSAGITEAFF. The chain couples TRBV5-1 to TRBJ1-1; no reliable D call. The CDR3 contains 16 residues. Germline V lookup: CDR1 SGHRS, CDR2 YFSETQ. V lost 4 bases and J lost 4, with 20 bases in between.

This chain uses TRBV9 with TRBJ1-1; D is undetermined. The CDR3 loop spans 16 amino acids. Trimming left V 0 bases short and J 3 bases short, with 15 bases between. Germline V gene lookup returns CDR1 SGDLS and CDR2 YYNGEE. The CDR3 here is CASSVGPATIHTEAFF. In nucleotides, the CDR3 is TGTGCCAGCAGCGTAGGACCAGCTACTATACACACTGAAGCTTTCTTT.

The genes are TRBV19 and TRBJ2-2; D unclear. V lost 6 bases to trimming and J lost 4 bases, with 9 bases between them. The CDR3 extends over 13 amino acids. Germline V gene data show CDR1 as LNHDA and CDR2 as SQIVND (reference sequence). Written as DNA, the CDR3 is TGTGCCAGTAGGGGCGCGCGCACCGGGGAGCTGTTTTTT. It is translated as CASRGARTGELFF.

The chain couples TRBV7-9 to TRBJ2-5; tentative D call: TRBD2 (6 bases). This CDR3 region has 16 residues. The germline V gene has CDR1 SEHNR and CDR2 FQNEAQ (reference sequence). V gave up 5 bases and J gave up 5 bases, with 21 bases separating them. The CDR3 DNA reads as TGTGCCAGCAGCCAAATCGAGGGCGGGGCGCTGGAGACCCAGTACTTC. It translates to CASSQIEGGALETQYF.

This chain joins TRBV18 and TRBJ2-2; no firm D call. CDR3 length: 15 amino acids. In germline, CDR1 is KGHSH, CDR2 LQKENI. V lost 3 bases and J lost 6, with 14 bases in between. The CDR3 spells CASSPPSRGAGELFF. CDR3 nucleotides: TGTGCCAGCTCACCCCCCTCTCGTGGGGCCGGGGAGCTGTTTTTT. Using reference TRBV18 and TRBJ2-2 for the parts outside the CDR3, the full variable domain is NAGVMQNPRHLVRRRGQEARLRCSPMKGHSHVYWYRQLPEEGLKFMVYLQKENIIDESGMPKERFSAEFPKEGPSILRIQQVVRGDSAAYFCASSPPSRGAGELFFGEGSRLTVL.

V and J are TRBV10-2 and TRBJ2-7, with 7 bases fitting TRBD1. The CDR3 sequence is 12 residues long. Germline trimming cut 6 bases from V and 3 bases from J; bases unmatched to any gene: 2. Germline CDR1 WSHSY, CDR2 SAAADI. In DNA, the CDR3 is TGCGCCAGCAGAGACAGGGTCTACGAGCAGTACTTC. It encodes CASRDRVYEQYF.

The CDR3 spells CASTKGRGNYGYTF. The CDR3 nucleotides read TGTGCCAGCACCAAAGGGCGGGGGAACTATGGCTACACCTTC. The rearrangement links TRBV6-5 to TRBJ1-2; possible D gene TRBD1, 5 bases. This CDR3 is built from 14 residues. With 7 bases removed from V and 2 bases from J, the gap between germline ends came to 14 bases. The germline V gene has CDR1 MNHEY and CDR2 SVGAGI.

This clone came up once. The CDR3 DNA reads as TGCGCCAGCAGCCCCGGAGCCACGAACACCGGGGAGCTGTTTTTT. Amino acid sequence: CASSPGATNTGELFF. The chain employs TRBV5-1 and TRBJ2-2; unclear D gene. CDR3 size: 15 residues. In germline, CDR1 is SGHRS, CDR2 YFSETQ. Trimming took off 4 bases at V and 0 bases at J, with 10 bases between the two ends.

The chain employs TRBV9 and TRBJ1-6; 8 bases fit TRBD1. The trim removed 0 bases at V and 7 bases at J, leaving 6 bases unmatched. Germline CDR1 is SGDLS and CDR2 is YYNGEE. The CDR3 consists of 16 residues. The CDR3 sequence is CASSVGRGQENSPLHF. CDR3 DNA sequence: TGTGCCAGCAGCGTAGGCAGGGGGCAAGAGAATTCACCCCTCCACTTT.

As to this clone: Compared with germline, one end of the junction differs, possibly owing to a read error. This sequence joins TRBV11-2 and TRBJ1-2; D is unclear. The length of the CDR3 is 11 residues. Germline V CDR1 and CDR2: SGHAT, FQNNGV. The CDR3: CASSFRRALIF. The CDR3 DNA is TGTGCCAGCAGCTTCCGCCGGGCGTTAATCTTC.

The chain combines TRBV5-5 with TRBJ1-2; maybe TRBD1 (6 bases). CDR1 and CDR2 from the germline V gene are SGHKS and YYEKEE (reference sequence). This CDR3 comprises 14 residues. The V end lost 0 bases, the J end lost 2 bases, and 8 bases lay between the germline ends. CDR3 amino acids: CASSLVGHNYGYTF. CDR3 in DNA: TGTGCCAGCAGCTTGGTGGGACACAACTATGGCTACACCTTC.

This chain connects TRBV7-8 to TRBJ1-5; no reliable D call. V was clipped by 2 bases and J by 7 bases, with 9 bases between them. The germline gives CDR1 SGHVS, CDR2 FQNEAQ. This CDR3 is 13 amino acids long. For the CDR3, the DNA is TGTGCCAGCAGCTTAAGAGTTGGGCAGCCCCAGCATTTT. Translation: CASSLRVGQPQHF.

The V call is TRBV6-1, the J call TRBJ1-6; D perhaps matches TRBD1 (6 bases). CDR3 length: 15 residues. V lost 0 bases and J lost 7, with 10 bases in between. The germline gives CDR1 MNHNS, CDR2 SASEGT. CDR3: CASSEAGGLNSPLHF. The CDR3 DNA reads TGTGCCAGCAGTGAAGCCGGGGGGCTCAATTCACCCCTCCACTTT.